This T cell receptor (beta chain) came from a study of identical twins. Regarding the study as a whole: Insertions were reduced in abundant cord blood beta clonotypes but not in memory repertoires. Weaker excess sharing between twins was seen in beta out-of-frame sequences.

This clonotype was observed a handful of times. Its specificity is not known. There were only healthy Caucasians among the donors. Each CDR3 protein is one row after TCRdb ran MiXCR on the 5' RACE reads. This sample has 1.5 million to 2 million distinct CDR3 sequences, with roughly 35% found just once. The CDR3 covers 13 residues. CDR1 and CDR2 from the germline V gene are SNHLY and FYNNEI. The germline V and J ends were trimmed by 6 bases and 6 bases, with 15 bases remaining between them. The chain links TRBV2 to TRBJ2-7, with unresolved D. The sequenced sample was cord blood. This receptor was obtained from a newborn girl in good health. Here the CDR3 reads CASRATSATEQYF. CDR3 DNA sequence: TGTGCCAGCAGGGCGACATCGGCCACCGAGCAGTACTTC.